One sample yielded the 28 T cell receptor beta chains listed below, sequenced in a study of blood T cell repertoires in COVID-19 (dated by TCRdb to the early 2020s). The method behind the library was the immunoSEQ multiplex PCR assay. The table comes from immuneACCESS by way of TCRdb, which keeps in-frame sequences with V and J called. Part of the clones is missing from these tables; in studies checked, under half for an unresolved V gene and the rest for unknown reasons. The table for this sample lists some 390,000 clones; 75% to 90% of them were counted only once. Of the sample, about 1.1% is held by the ten largest clones. Source material: PBMCs or T cells enriched from blood (not recorded which). These receptors were collected from a young man who had recovered from COVID-19.

In its sample, this clone was seen once. Other DNA sequences in the sample encode the same CDR3. This sequence joins TRBV27 and TRBJ2-7, with no clear D. The V end lost 3 bases, the J end lost 1 base, and 7 bases lay between the germline ends. This CDR3 is built from 13 residues. Per the germline V gene, CDR1 is MNHEY and CDR2 is SMNVEV (reference sequence). CDR3 coding DNA: TGTGCCAGCAGTTTGAGCCGATCCTACGAGCAGTACTTC. This sequence encodes CASSLSRSYEQYF.

The chain joins TRBV7-2 to TRBJ1-6; 8 nucleotides line up with TRBD1. The CDR3 extends over 15 amino acids. Germline V gives CDR1 SGHTA, CDR2 FQGNSA. V lost 3 bases to trimming and J lost 7 bases; unmatched junction nucleotides: 5. This CDR3 reads CASSLAGGLNSPLHF. CDR3 nucleotide sequence: TGTGCCAGCAGCTTGGCAGGGGGCCTAAATTCACCCCTCCACTTT.

The J gene is TRBJ1-1, the V gene TRBV19, with 8 bases matching TRBD1. In germline, CDR1 is LNHDA, CDR2 SQIVND (reference sequence). This CDR3 region has 13 residues. V lost 5 bases to trimming and J lost 6 bases; unmatched junction nucleotides: 5. CDR3 amino acids: CASSLDRAAEAFF. DNA of the CDR3: TGTGCCAGTAGTCTGGACAGGGCGGCTGAAGCTTTCTTT.

The rearrangement uses TRBV5-1 and TRBJ2-1; TRBD2 might be the D (6 bases). CDR3 length: 11 amino acids. Germline V gene lookup returns CDR1 SGHRS and CDR2 YFSETQ. Trimming shortened V by 6 bases and J by 8 bases, and 9 bases separated the two germline ends. The CDR3 nucleotides are TGCGCCAGCAATTGGGGGGATGAGCAGTTCTTC. This sequence encodes CASNWGDEQFF.

This clone came up many times. The chain combines TRBV5-8 with TRBJ2-7; TRBD2 agrees at 7 bases. Germline CDR1 is SGHTS and CDR2 is YDEGEE. The CDR3 contains 13 residues. V was clipped by 2 bases and J by 6 bases; unmatched bases: 5. CDR3 protein: CASSFIGGSEQYF. Here the CDR3 DNA reads TGTGCCAGCAGCTTCATCGGGGGGAGCGAGCAGTACTTC.

The chain combines TRBV11-2 with TRBJ1-1; D not certain. The ends were cut back, 1 base at V and 4 bases at J, with 13 bases in the middle. The CDR3 totals 15 residues. Germline V gene sequence: CDR1 SGHAT, CDR2 FQNNGV. CDR3 coding DNA: TGTGCCAGCAGCTTAGCCCGCAGGTTGGGCACTGAAGCTTTCTTT. It yields the protein CASSLARRLGTEAFF.

The chain carries TRBV24-1 and TRBJ1-1; TRBD1 aligns across 9 bases. Germline CDR1 reads KGHDR; CDR2 reads SFDVKD. The CDR3 length is 15 residues. V was clipped by 3 bases and J by 0 bases; unmatched bases: 1. CDR3 in DNA: TGTGCCACCAGTGATGACAGGGGGATGAACACTGAAGCTTTCTTT. Protein product: CATSDDRGMNTEAFF.

A word on this clone: The same CDR3 can be traced to other DNA sequences in this sample. The chain recombines TRBV27 with TRBJ2-7; D may be TRBD1 (6 bases). V gave up 2 bases and J gave up 1 base, with 6 bases separating them. The CDR3 sequence is 13 residues long. Germline V lookup: CDR1 MNHEY, CDR2 SMNVEV (reference sequence). The CDR3 loop is CASSLQGSYEQYF. As DNA, the CDR3 is TGTGCCAGCAGTTTACAGGGGTCCTACGAGCAGTACTTC.

The chain employs TRBV27 and TRBJ2-3; 8 bases fit TRBD2. Per the germline V gene, CDR1 is MNHEY and CDR2 is SMNVEV (reference sequence). The CDR3 sequence is 18 residues long. The trim removed 1 base at V and 0 bases at J, leaving 9 bases unmatched. CDR3 sequence: CASSLYFEREPSTDTQYF. CDR3 DNA sequence: TGTGCCAGCAGTTTATATTTCGAGCGGGAGCCTAGCACAGATACGCAGTATTTT.

V usage is TRBV10-3 and J usage is TRBJ2-7; perhaps TRBD2 as D (6 bases). Trimming took 9 bases from V and 2 from J, leaving 20 bases between them. Germline CDR1 and CDR2: ENHRY and SYGVKD. The CDR3 is 15 residues long. The DNA of the CDR3 is TGTGCCATTTCCCCGGGGGACGGGGGAACCTACGAGCAGTACTTC. It is translated as CAISPGDGGTYEQYF.

This rearrangement joins TRBV30 to TRBJ2-2; the match to TRBD1 covers 9 bases. Trimming took 2 bases from V and 0 from J; bases not matched to a gene: 10. The length of the CDR3 is 18 residues. Germline lookup yields CDR1 GTSNPN and CDR2 SVGIG (reference sequence). The CDR3, as DNA: TGTGCCTGGAGTAACCGACAGGGGGAACCCGCGAACACCGGGGAGCTGTTTTTT. Translating it yields CAWSNRQGEPANTGELFF. The whole variable domain, filled in from reference TRBV30 and TRBJ2-2, reads SQTIHQWPATLVQPVGSPLSLECTVEGTSNPNLYWYRQAAGRGLQLLFYSVGIGQISSEVPQNLSASRPQDRQFILSSKKLLLSDSGFYLCAWSNRQGEPANTGELFFGEGSRLTVL.

The chain uses TRBV5-4 and TRBJ2-5, with TRBD2 identical over 14 bases. CDR1 is SGHNT and CDR2 is YYREEE in the germline V gene (reference sequence). With 0 bases clipped from V and 2 bases from J, the junction kept 3 bases outside the gene matches. The CDR3 is made up of 17 amino acids. Here the CDR3 reads CASSLVGLAGVQETQYF. The DNA for the CDR3 is TGTGCCAGCAGCTTGGTGGGACTAGCGGGAGTACAAGAGACCCAGTACTTC.

The chain recombines TRBV6-4 with TRBJ2-1; D might be TRBD2 (6 bases). Germline CDR1 reads MRHNA; CDR2 reads SNTAGT. The V end was cut by 7 bases, the J end by 3 bases, with 16 bases between. This CDR3 comprises 15 residues. The CDR3 spells CASKLTRKDYNEQFF. Here the CDR3 DNA reads TGTGCCAGCAAACTGACTAGAAAAGACTACAATGAGCAGTTCTTC.

The chain employs TRBV28 and TRBJ1-5; D is possibly TRBD1 (6 bases). The V and J ends lost 5 bases and 7 bases respectively, with 18 bases between them. CDR3 length: 15 residues. Germline V gives CDR1 MDHEN, CDR2 SYDVKM. The CDR3 DNA follows: TGTGCCAGCAGTGCGACTCAGTTACAGGGCCAGCCCCAGCATTTT. Translation gives CASSATQLQGQPQHF.

This sequence joins TRBV5-1 and TRBJ2-2; D gene uncertain. The CDR3 length is 13 residues. Trimming stripped 0 bases from V and 5 bases from J, with 5 bases between. Germline CDR1 is SGHRS and CDR2 is YFSETQ. This CDR3 reads CASSLVFTGELFF. The CDR3 region has the DNA TGCGCCAGCAGCTTGGTATTTACCGGGGAGCTGTTTTTT.

The chain is built from TRBV6-4 and TRBJ2-1; no clear D. Germline-derived CDR1 and CDR2 are MRHNA and SNTAGT. The V end was cut by 8 bases, the J end by 0 bases, with 8 bases between. The CDR3 has 13 residues. In DNA, the CDR3 is TGTGCCAGCGCCCGGAGCTCCTACAATGAGCAGTTCTTC. Protein: CASARSSYNEQFF.

This clone was detected only once. The CDR3 here is CAWSGGPWAEAFF. Written as DNA, the CDR3 is TGTGCCTGGAGTGGGGGGCCCTGGGCTGAAGCTTTCTTT. The V and J genes are TRBV30 and TRBJ1-1; weak D call: TRBD1 (6 bases). The CDR3 has 13 amino acids. Trimming pared 1 base from V and 6 bases from J, leaving 12 bases between. Per the germline V gene, CDR1 is GTSNPN and CDR2 is SVGIG (reference sequence).

With regard to this clone: Other DNA sequences in this specimen translate into the identical CDR3. The chain combines TRBV5-1 with TRBJ2-5; D possibly corresponds to TRBD1 (6 bases). Trimming cost V 4 bases and J 1 base, with 11 bases left between them. This CDR3 region has 14 residues. Per the germline V gene, CDR1 is SGHRS and CDR2 is YFSETQ. The CDR3 sequence: CASSPGHLQETQYF. The CDR3 DNA follows: TGCGCCAGCAGCCCGGGACACCTCCAAGAGACCCAGTACTTC.

This chain joins TRBV6-4 and TRBJ2-2; no reliable D call. The CDR3 runs to 14 residues. V was cut by 6 bases and J by 4 bases, with 12 bases left in between. Germline V lookup: CDR1 MRHNA, CDR2 SNTAGT. In nucleotides, the CDR3 is TGTGCCAGCAGCCCCGGCGGATTCACCGGGGAGCTGTTTTTT. Its protein product is CASSPGGFTGELFF.

In its sample, this clone was seen a few times. The CDR3 is CAISPGTDYGYTF. The CDR3 DNA sequence: TGTGCCATCAGCCCCGGGACAGACTATGGCTACACCTTC. The chain carries TRBV10-3 and TRBJ1-2; 7 nucleotides agree with TRBD1. Germline-derived CDR1 and CDR2 are ENHRY and SYGVKD. CDR3 length: 13 residues. V gave up 6 bases and J gave up 3 bases; unmatched junction bases: 4.

This clone was seen just once. The chain couples TRBV18 to TRBJ1-2; TRBD1 agrees at 9 bases. The V segment lost 3 bases and the J segment 4 bases; nucleotides outside the gene matches: 3. The CDR3 runs to 14 residues. Looked up from germline, CDR1 is KGHSH and CDR2 is LQKENI. CDR3 protein: CASSPGTGSYGYTF. In nucleotides, the CDR3 is TGTGCCAGCTCACCCGGGACAGGGAGCTATGGCTACACCTTC.

The chain employs TRBV30 and TRBJ2-7, with 7 bases fitting TRBD2. Germline trimming cut 5 bases from V and 7 bases from J; bases unmatched to any gene: 8. Germline V CDR1 and CDR2: GTSNPN, SVGIG (reference sequence). The CDR3 runs 12 residues. DNA for the CDR3: TGTGCCTGGTCGACTGGGCGGGGGGAGCAGTACTTC. This gives the protein CAWSTGRGEQYF.

This chain links TRBV28 with TRBJ1-1; D uncertain. The germline gives CDR1 MDHEN, CDR2 SYDVKM. V was cut by 4 bases and J by 7 bases, with 16 bases left in between. The CDR3 is 14 residues long. DNA of the CDR3: TGTGCCAGCAGTTCGGAGTCAGATTGGAATGAAGCTTTCTTT. Residues: CASSSESDWNEAFF.

This clone was counted a few times. V gene TRBV4-1 combines with J gene TRBJ1-2, with 7 nucleotides matching TRBD1. The CDR3 runs to 14 residues. Germline CDR1 and CDR2: MGHRA and YSYEKL. V lost 2 bases to trimming and J lost 3 bases; unmatched junction nucleotides: 3. CDR3 amino acids: CASSQPGTDYGYTF. The CDR3 DNA is TGCGCCAGCAGCCAACCCGGGACAGACTATGGCTACACCTTC.

This chain uses TRBV10-3 with TRBJ2-3, with TRBD1 as a possible D gene (6 bases). V lost 6 bases and J 4 bases, leaving 14 bases between the germline ends. The CDR3 has 14 residues. Germline assignment: CDR1 ENHRY and CDR2 SYGVKD. Here the CDR3 DNA reads TGTGCCATCAGCGGCCGGGACATAGCAGATACGCAGTATTTT. Amino acids: CAISGRDIADTQYF.

The rearrangement joins TRBV30 to TRBJ2-7, with 10 positions matching TRBD2. The J segment lost 3 bases and the V segment lost 2 bases, leaving 4 bases of the junction unmatched. The germline V gene encodes CDR1 GTSNPN and CDR2 SVGIG (reference sequence). The CDR3 is made up of 14 amino acids. Here the CDR3 DNA reads TGTGCCTGGAGTAACCCTAGCGGGGGCTACGAGCAGTACTTC. Translating it yields CAWSNPSGGYEQYF.

The chain links TRBV28 to TRBJ2-7; TRBD1 aligns across 11 bases. J gave up 11 bases and V 5 bases, and 8 bases lay outside the gene matches. The V gene's germline CDR1 is MDHEN and CDR2 SYDVKM. This CDR3 spans 13 amino acids. The CDR3 DNA reads TGTGCCAGCAGTGCCGACCGGACAGGGGGCAAGTACTTC. Translating it yields CASSADRTGGKYF. The complete variable domain, with remaining parts taken from reference TRBV28 and TRBJ2-7, reads DVKVTQSSRYLVKRTGEKVFLECVQDMDHENMFWYRQDPGLGLRLIYFSYDVKMKEKGDIPEGYSVSREKKERFSLILESASTNQTSMYLCASSADRTGGKYFGPGTRLTVT.

The chain carries TRBV3-1 (or the pseudogene TRBV3-2) and TRBJ2-1; 11 bases are shared with TRBD2. Germline CDR1 is LGHDT and CDR2 is YNNKEL (reference sequence). This CDR3 comprises 18 residues. V gave up 0 bases and J gave up 4 bases; unmatched junction bases: 8. CDR3 DNA: TGTGCCAGCAGCCAAGACCAGACTAGCGGGAAGGATTACAATGAGCAGTTCTTC. Translation gives CASSQDQTSGKDYNEQFF.